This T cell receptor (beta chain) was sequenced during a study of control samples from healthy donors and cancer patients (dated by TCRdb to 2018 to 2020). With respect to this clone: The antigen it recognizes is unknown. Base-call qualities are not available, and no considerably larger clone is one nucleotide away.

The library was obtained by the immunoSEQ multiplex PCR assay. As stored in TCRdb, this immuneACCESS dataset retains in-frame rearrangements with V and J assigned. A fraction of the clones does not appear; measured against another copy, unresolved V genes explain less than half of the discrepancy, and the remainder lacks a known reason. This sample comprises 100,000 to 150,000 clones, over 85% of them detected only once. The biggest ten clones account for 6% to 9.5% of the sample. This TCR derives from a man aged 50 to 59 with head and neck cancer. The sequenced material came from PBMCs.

The nucleotides read TGTGCCAGCAGTTTCGGACTAGCGGGAGGTGCAGATACGCAGTATTTT. This translates into CASSFGLAGGADTQYF. The V and J segments used are TRBV6-2 or TRBV6-3 and TRBJ2-3; the junction holds 14 bases that match TRBD2. For this chain, trimming is 4 bases at the V end and 4 bases at the J end, and the number of junction bases without a gene match is 4. The germline V gene gives CDR1 as MNHEY and CDR2 as SVGEGT. The CDR3, from cysteine to phenylalanine, totals 16 residues. Left in the record is the CDR3 DNA by itself, 48 bases read in frame from the first base.